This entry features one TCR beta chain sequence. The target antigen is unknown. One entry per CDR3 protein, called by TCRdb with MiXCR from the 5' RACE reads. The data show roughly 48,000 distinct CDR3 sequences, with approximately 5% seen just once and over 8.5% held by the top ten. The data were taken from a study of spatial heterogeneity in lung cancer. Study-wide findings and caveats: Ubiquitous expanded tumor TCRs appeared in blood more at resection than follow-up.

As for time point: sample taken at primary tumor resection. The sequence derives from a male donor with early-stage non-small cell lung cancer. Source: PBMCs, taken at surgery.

The CDR3 coding sequence is TGTGCCAGCCGCCCCGCAGCGGGAGTGCAAGAGACCCAGTACTTC. As protein: CASRPAAGVQETQYF. The rearrangement joins TRBV4-2 to TRBJ2-5; 8 bases line up with TRBD2. CDR1 LGHNA and CDR2 YNFKEQ come from the germline V gene. Unmatched junction bases numbered 10, after V lost 8 bases and J lost 2 bases. The CDR3 is 15 residues long.